These 2 T cell receptor beta chains were all obtained from the same sample, sequenced in a study of blood T cells in healthy people across ages. For the second PCR, which ran for 7 to 11 cycles, a sample-barcoded 5' primer and a J-beta primer mix were used. A single record per CDR3 protein comes from TCRdb applying MiXCR to the 5' RACE reads. Among approximately 1,000,000 distinct CDR3 sequences, under 45% were seen once, and the ten largest hold approximately 17%. Sample: blood. The receptors shown here come from a woman aged 55-75 years in good health.

The chain uses TRBV12-3 or TRBV12-4 and TRBJ2-5; D possibly corresponds to TRBD1 (5 bases). CDR3 length: 14 residues. V was clipped by 2 bases and J by 2 bases, with 9 bases between them. CDR3: CASSLRQPQETQYF. The CDR3 region has the DNA TGTGCCAGCAGTTTACGACAGCCTCAAGAGACCCAGTACTTC.

The chain uses TRBV7-9 and TRBJ2-5; no reliable D call. Looked up from germline, CDR1 is SEHNR and CDR2 is FQNEAQ (reference sequence). The length of the CDR3 is 14 residues. Trimming removed 3 bases from V and 2 bases from J, with 10 bases in between. The CDR3 nucleotides are TGTGCCAGCAGCTTCCCTTTGGAGCAAGAGACCCAGTACTTC. It specifies CASSFPLEQETQYF.